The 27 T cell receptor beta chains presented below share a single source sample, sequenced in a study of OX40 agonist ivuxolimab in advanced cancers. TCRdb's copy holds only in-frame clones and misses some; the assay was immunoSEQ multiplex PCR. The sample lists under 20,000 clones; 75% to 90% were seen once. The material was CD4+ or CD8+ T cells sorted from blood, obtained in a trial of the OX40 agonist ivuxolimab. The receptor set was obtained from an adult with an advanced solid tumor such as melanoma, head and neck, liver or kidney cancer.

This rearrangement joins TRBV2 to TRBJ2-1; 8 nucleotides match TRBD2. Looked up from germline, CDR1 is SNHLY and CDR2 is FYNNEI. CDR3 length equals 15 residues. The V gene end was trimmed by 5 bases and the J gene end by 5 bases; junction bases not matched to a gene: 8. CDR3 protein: CASSYRGGRNNEQFF. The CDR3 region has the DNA TGTGCCAGCAGTTATCGGGGGGGGCGGAACAATGAGCAGTTCTTC.

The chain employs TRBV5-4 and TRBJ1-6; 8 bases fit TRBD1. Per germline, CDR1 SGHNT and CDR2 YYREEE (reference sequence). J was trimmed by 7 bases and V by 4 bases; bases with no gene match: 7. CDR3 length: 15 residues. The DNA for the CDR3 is TGTGCCAGCAGCAGGCAGGGGGCAAGAAATTCACCCCTCCACTTT. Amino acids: CASSRQGARNSPLHF. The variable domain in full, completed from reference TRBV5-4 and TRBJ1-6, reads ETGVTQSPTHLIKTRGQQVTLRCSSQSGHNTVSWYQQALGQGPQFIFQYYREEENGRGNFPPRFSGLQFPNYSSELNVNALELDDSALYLCASSRQGARNSPLHFGNGTRLTVT.

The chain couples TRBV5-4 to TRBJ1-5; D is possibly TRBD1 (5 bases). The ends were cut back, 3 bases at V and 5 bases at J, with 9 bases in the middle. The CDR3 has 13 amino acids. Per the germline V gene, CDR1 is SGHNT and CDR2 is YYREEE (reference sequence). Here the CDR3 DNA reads TGTGCCAGCAGCTGGGGGTCCGATCAGCCCCAGCATTTT. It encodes CASSWGSDQPQHF.

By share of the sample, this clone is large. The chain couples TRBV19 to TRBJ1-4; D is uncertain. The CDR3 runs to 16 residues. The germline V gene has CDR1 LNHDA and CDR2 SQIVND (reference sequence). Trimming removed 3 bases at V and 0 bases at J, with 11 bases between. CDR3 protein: CASSIWQAATNEKLFF. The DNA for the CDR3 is TGTGCCAGTAGTATCTGGCAGGCTGCAACTAATGAAAAACTGTTTTTT.

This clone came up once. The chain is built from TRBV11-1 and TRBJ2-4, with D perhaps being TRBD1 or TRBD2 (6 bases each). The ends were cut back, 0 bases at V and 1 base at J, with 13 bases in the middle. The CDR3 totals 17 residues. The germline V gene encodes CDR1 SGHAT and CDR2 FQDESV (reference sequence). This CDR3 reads CASSLAPGAVAKNIQYF. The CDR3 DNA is TGTGCCAGCAGCTTAGCCCCGGGGGCAGTGGCCAAAAACATTCAGTACTTC.

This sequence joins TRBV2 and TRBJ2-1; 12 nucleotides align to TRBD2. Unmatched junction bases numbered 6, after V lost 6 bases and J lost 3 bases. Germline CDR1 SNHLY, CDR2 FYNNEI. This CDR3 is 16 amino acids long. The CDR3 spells CASRTTTSGSYNEQFF. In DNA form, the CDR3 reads TGTGCCAGCAGGACCACGACTAGCGGGAGCTACAATGAGCAGTTCTTC.

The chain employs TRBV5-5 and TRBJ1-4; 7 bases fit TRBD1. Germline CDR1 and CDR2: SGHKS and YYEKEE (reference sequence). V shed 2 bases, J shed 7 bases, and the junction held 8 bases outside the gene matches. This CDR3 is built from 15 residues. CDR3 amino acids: CASSLRGRGAEKLFF. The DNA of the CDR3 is TGTGCCAGCAGCTTAAGGGGGCGCGGGGCTGAAAAACTGTTTTTT.

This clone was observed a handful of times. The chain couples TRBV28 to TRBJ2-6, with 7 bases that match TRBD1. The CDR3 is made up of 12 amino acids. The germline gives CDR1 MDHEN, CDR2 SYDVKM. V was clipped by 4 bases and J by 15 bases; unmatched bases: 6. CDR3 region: CASSYRGQDLTF. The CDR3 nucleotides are TGTGCCAGCAGTTACAGGGGACAAGACCTGACTTTC.

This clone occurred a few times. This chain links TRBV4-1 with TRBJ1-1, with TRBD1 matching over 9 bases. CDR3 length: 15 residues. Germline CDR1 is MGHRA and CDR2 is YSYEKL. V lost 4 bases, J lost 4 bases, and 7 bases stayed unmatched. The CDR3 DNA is TGCGCCAGCAGCCCGAGGACAGGGGTAGGCACTGAAGCTTTCTTT. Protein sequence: CASSPRTGVGTEAFF.

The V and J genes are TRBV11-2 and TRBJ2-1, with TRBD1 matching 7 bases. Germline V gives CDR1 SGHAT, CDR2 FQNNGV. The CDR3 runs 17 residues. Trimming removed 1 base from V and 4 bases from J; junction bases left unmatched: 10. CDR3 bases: TGTGCCAGCAGCTTAGGAGGCTGGGGACAGAGATACAATGAGCAGTTCTTC. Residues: CASSLGGWGQRYNEQFF.

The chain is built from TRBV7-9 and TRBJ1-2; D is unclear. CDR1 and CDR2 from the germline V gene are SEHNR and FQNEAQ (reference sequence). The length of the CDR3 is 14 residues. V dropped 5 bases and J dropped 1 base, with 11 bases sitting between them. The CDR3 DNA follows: TGTGCCAGCAGCCAATGGAGGAATAACTATGGCTACACCTTC. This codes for CASSQWRNNYGYTF.

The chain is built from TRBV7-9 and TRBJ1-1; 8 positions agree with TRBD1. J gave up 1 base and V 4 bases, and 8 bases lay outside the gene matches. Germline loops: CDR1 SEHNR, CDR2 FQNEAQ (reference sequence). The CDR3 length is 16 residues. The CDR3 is CASSSRSGTGNTEAFF. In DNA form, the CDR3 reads TGTGCCAGCAGCTCGAGGTCAGGGACAGGGAACACTGAAGCTTTCTTT.

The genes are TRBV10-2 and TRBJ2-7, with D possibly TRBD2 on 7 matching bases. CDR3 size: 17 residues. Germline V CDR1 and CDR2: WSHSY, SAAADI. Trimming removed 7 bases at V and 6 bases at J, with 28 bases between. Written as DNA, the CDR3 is TGCGCCAGCACCCCCGGGGTTCCCCCCCGGGGGGCCATCGAGCAGTACTTC. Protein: CASTPGVPPRGAIEQYF.

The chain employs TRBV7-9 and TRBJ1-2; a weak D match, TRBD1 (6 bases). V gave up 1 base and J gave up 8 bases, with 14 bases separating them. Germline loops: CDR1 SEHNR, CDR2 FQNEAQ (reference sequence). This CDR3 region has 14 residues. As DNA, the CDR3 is TGTGCCAGCAGCTTAGTCGGGCAGGGGTTCGGCTACACCTTC. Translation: CASSLVGQGFGYTF.

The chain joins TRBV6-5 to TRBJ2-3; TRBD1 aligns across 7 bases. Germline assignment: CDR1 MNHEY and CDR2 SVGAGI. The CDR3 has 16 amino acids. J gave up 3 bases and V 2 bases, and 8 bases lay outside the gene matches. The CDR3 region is CASSYRWGTDTDTQYF. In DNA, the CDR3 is TGTGCCAGCAGTTACCGGTGGGGGACAGATACAGATACGCAGTATTTT.

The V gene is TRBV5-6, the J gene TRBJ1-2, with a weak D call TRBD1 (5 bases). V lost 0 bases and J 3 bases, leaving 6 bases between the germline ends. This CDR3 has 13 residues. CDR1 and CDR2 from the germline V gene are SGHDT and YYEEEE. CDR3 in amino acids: CASSLGDYYGYTF. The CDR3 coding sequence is TGTGCCAGCAGCTTGGGGGACTACTATGGCTACACCTTC.

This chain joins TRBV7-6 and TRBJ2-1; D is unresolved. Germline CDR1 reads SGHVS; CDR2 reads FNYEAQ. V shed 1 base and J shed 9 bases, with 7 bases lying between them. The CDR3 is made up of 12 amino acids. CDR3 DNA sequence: TGTGCCAGCAGCTTAGGGCTCGGTGAGCAGTTCTTC. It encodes CASSLGLGEQFF.

The CDR3 DNA follows: TGTGCCAGCAGTTTATCGACAGGGACCATTGGGCCCCAGCATTTT. Its protein is CASSLSTGTIGPQHF. The V and J genes are TRBV27 and TRBJ1-5; TRBD1 matches 7 bases. The CDR3 loop spans 15 amino acids. Germline loops: CDR1 MNHEY, CDR2 SMNVEV (reference sequence). Trimming removed 0 bases from V and 9 bases from J; junction bases left unmatched: 8.

The CDR3 spells CASSFTAAAGPLHF. CDR3 bases: TGTGCCAGCAGTTTCACGGCGGCAGCGGGGCCCCTCCACTTT. The gene calls are TRBV27 and TRBJ1-6, with D uncertain. Trimming stripped 3 bases from V and 13 bases from J, with 16 bases between. The CDR3 is 14 residues long. Germline V CDR1 and CDR2: MNHEY, SMNVEV (reference sequence).

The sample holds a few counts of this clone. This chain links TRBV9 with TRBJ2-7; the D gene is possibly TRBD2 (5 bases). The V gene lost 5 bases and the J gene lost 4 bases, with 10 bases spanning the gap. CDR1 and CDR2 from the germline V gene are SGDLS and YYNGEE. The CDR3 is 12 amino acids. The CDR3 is CASREGMYEQYF. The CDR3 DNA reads TGTGCCAGCAGAGAGGGCATGTACGAGCAGTACTTC.

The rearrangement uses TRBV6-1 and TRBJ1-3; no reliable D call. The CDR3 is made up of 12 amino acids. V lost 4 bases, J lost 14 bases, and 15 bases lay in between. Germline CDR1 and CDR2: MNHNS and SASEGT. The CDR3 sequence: CASSARDLLLYF. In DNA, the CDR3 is TGTGCCAGCAGTGCCCGGGATCTCCTCCTATATTTT.

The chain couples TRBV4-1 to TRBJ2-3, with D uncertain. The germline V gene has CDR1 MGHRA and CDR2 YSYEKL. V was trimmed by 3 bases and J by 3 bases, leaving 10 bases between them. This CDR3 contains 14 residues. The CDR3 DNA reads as TGCGCCAGCAGCCAGGAACTGGTGACAGATACGCAGTATTTT. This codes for CASSQELVTDTQYF.

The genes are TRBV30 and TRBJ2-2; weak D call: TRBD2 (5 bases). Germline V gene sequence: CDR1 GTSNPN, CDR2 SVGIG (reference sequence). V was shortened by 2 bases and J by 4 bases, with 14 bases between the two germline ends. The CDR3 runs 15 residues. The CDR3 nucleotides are TGTGCCTGGAGTACGCTCTCCGCGGGCACCGGGGAGCTGTTTTTT. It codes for CAWSTLSAGTGELFF.

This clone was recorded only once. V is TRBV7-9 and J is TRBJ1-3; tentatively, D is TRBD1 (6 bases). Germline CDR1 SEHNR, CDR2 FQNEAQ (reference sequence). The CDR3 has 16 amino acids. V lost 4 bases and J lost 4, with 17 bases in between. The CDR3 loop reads CASSSPGAPGGNTIYF. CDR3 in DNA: TGTGCCAGCAGCTCCCCGGGGGCGCCGGGAGGAAACACCATATATTTT.

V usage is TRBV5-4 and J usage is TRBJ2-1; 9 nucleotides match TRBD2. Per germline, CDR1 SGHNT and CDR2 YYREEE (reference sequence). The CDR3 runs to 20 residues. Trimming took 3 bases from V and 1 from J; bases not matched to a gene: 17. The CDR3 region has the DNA TGTGCCAGCAGCTCCGACCCTGGGGATTGGCGGGGGGGATCCTACAATGAGCAGTTCTTC. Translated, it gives CASSSDPGDWRGGSYNEQFF.

The CDR3, as DNA: TGTGCCAGCAGCCCCCGGCAGGGGGCGGATGAGCAGTTCTTC. Translation: CASSPRQGADEQFF. The chain has TRBV9 and TRBJ2-1, with 8 bases lining up with TRBD1. CDR1 SGDLS and CDR2 YYNGEE come from the germline V gene. J was trimmed by 8 bases and V by 4 bases; bases with no gene match: 8. The CDR3 runs 14 residues.

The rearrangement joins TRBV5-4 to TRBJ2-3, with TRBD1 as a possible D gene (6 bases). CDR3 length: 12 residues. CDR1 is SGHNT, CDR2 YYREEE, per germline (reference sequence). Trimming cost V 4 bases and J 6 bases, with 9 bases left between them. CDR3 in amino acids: CASSPRGDTQYF. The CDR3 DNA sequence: TGTGCCAGCAGCCCAAGGGGGGATACGCAGTATTTT.